One TCR beta chain is described in this entry. The target antigen is unknown. There are 15 residues in the CDR3. Per the germline V gene, CDR1 is WNHNN and CDR2 is SYGVQD (reference sequence). With V trimmed by 4 bases and J by 0 bases, 5 bases remained unmatched. Amplification used 60 Vbeta primers and 13 Jbeta primers. The protocol was immunoSEQ multiplex PCR, while the TCRdb copy is restricted to in-frame clones and leaves out a portion. The sample lists around 67,000 clones, about 74% occurring once. This record comes from a study of cytomegalovirus exposure and HLA in healthy donors. Whole-study results and caveats: Apparent HLA restriction characterized most CMV-associated TCR beta chains in a later analysis.

This TCR derives from a woman between 25 and 40 years old in good health and CMV-seropositive. The sample consisted of PBMCs. This chain uses TRBV10-1 with TRBJ2-7, with TRBD1 identical over 8 bases. CDR3 bases: TGCGCCAGCAGTGGCGGGACAGGTCCCTCCTACGAGCAGTACTTC. Translating gives CASSGGTGPSYEQYF.